The rows below give T cell receptor beta chains drawn from one sample of a study of CXCR3-negative and CXCR3-positive naive CD8 T cells. TCRdb re-called the 5' RACE reads, yielding one record per CDR3 amino acid sequence without DNA. Its listing shows about 53,000 distinct CDR3 sequences. Specimen: naive CXCR3- CD8+ T cells from blood. The receptors come from a human donor in good health. Some clones in this sample may be carry-over from other donors' samples. Each CDR3 is given with its conserved first and last residue. Each record gives: J gene, clone size, V gene, CDR3 protein. Clone size is given for some rows only: seen once, a few or many times, or a class if the clone is expanded.

J: TRBJ2-7; size: -; V: TRBV7-3; CDR3: CASNLTPGGGYEQYF
J: TRBJ1-1; size: -; V: TRBV21-1; CDR3: CASSKRGRQGIFDTEAFF
J: TRBJ2-7; size: -; V: TRBV21-1; CDR3: CASSKAGGGASSYEQYF
J: TRBJ2-5; size: -; V: TRBV7-6; CDR3: CASSLLGLAGAFQETQYF
J: TRBJ2-3; size: -; V: TRBV2; CDR3: CASSDQPGDTQYF
J: TRBJ2-1; size: medium-sized; V: TRBV10-3; CDR3: CAISEALAGEFYNEQFF
J: TRBJ2-7; size: -; V: TRBV7-2; CDR3: CASSSPGRVYF
J: TRBJ2-2; size: -; V: TRBV20-1; CDR3: CSARVRSGGVPGELFF
J: TRBJ2-2; size: -; V: TRBV14; CDR3: CASSRGVELFF
J: TRBJ2-7; size: -; V: TRBV6-2/TRBV6-3; CDR3: CASSYRRESYEQYF
J: TRBJ2-7; size: -; V: TRBV7-9; CDR3: CASAPLTGGAYEQYF
J: TRBJ2-1; size: -; V: TRBV20-1; CDR3: CSANLAGASYNEQFF
J: TRBJ2-3; size: -; V: TRBV7-3; CDR3: CASSSGTSSTDTQYF
J: TRBJ2-1; size: -; V: TRBV20-1; CDR3: CSATDRVIYNEQFF
J: TRBJ2-5; size: -; V: TRBV3-1; CDR3: CASSQPGQWETQYF
J: TRBJ2-2; size: -; V: TRBV7-3; CDR3: CASSSHPGELFF
J: TRBJ2-7; size: -; V: TRBV20-1; CDR3: CSARDGDYEQYF
J: TRBJ1-5; size: -; V: TRBV5-6; CDR3: CASSYWARQERPQHF
J: TRBJ2-6; size: -; V: TRBV29-1; CDR3: CSVEEIKGGSGANVLTF
J: TRBJ2-1; size: -; V: TRBV15; CDR3: CATSRADTASSYNEQFF
J: TRBJ2-1; size: -; V: TRBV28; CDR3: CASSFQRGGRRNEQFF
J: TRBJ2-3; size: -; V: TRBV5-6; CDR3: CASSLAAAGSSSTDTQYF
J: TRBJ2-7; size: -; V: TRBV12-3/TRBV12-4; CDR3: CASSLTRDRVYEQYF
J: TRBJ2-7; size: -; V: TRBV14; CDR3: CASSRYLIGGLDSYEQYF
J: TRBJ1-1; size: -; V: TRBV29-1; CDR3: CSVLGTGGFAEAFF
J: TRBJ2-7; size: -; V: TRBV3-1; CDR3: CASSPTEDGYSYEQYF
J: TRBJ2-7; size: -; V: TRBV29-1; CDR3: CSVWTGHRGEQYF
J: TRBJ2-7; size: -; V: TRBV7-9; CDR3: CASSLALGALRYEQYF
J: TRBJ2-2; size: -; V: TRBV5-1; CDR3: CASLDRTHSNTGELFF
J: TRBJ2-7; size: -; V: TRBV4-3; CDR3: CASSRDRVNVYEQYF
J: TRBJ2-7; size: -; V: TRBV7-2; CDR3: CASSSSHSGSYEQYF
J: TRBJ2-3; size: -; V: TRBV12-3/TRBV12-4; CDR3: CATTWRQGTDTQYF
J: TRBJ2-1; size: -; V: TRBV27; CDR3: CASSLQALGEQFF
J: TRBJ2-7; size: -; V: TRBV29-1; CDR3: CSVEGTASYEQYF
J: TRBJ2-7; size: medium-sized; V: TRBV6-1; CDR3: CASCAASSYEQYF
J: TRBJ2-5; size: -; V: TRBV20-1; CDR3: CSAPPRGTLETQYF
J: TRBJ1-2; size: -; V: TRBV7-2; CDR3: CASSLGTGLVYGYTF
J: TRBJ1-4; size: -; V: TRBV28; CDR3: CASSSRTVEKLFF
J: TRBJ2-7; size: -; V: TRBV5-1; CDR3: CASSPIGTGDYEQYF
J: TRBJ1-3; size: -; V: TRBV3-1; CDR3: CASSPEPQGSNTIYF